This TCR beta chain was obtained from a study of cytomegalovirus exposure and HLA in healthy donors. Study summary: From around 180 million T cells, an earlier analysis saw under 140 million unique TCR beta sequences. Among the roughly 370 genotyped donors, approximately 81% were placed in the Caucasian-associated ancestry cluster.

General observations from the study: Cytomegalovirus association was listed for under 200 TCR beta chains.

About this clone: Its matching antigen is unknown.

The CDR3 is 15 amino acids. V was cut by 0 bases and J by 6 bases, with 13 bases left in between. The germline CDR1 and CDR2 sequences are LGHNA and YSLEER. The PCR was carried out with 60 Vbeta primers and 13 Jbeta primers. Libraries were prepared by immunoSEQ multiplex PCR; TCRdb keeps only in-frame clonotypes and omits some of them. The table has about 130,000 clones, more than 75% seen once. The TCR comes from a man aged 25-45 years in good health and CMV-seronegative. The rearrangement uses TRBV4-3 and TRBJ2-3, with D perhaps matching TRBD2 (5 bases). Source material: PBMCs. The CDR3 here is CASSQDHGVADTQYF. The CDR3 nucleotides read TGCGCCAGCAGCCAAGATCACGGGGTTGCGGATACGCAGTATTTT.